Listed below are T cell receptor beta chains from one sample, sequenced in a study of T-cell memory formation after mild COVID-19. TCRdb independently ran MiXCR on the 5' RACE reads; one entry per CDR3 protein. The sample holds under 700,000 distinct CDR3 sequences, around 21% seen once. Sequences were obtained from PBMCs or a T cell subset sorted from them (not recorded which). The source of these receptors is an adult woman who had mild COVID-19 (a few samples of this study predate the infection). Cell type and time point are not known. The CDR3 runs from the conserved cysteine through the conserved F or W. The D gene is left open where the match is weak. The listing skips clone size in some rows; elsewhere it reads once, few, many or a size class.

TRBV12-3/TRBV12-4	16	TRBJ2-1	many	TRBD2	TGTGCCAGCAGTTCCCGCTTAGCGGGAGGGCCGATTGAGCAGTTCTTC	CASSSRLAGGPIEQFF
TRBV12-3/TRBV12-4	14	TRBJ2-7	few	.	TGTGCCAGCAGTAGGGGGGATGTGCGCTACGAGCAGTACTTC	CASSRGDVRYEQYF
TRBV30	14	TRBJ2-7	.	TRBD1	TGTGCCTGGTGCACCGGGACAGGGGGCCACGAGCAGTACTTC	CAWCTGTGGHEQYF
TRBV4-1	12	TRBJ1-4	.	.	TGCGCCAGCAGCCAAGAGTCTCGTAAGCTGTTTTTT	CASSQESRKLFF
TRBV4-3	17	TRBJ2-1	.	TRBD2	TGCGCCAGCAGCCAAGCGAGGAGAAGCGGGAGTTTCAATGAGCAGTTCTTC	CASSQARRSGSFNEQFF
TRBV7-9	13	TRBJ2-7	few	.	TGTGCCAGCAGGGAGGGGGGAACCTACGAGCAGTACTTC	CASREGGTYEQYF
TRBV6-6	14	TRBJ2-1	few	.	TGTGCCAGCATGAAAACGAGCTCCTACAATGAGCAGTTCTTC	CASMKTSSYNEQFF
TRBV5-1	14	TRBJ1-1	.	TRBD1	TGCGCCAGCAGCATGGGGACAGGAAACACTGAAGCTTTCTTT	CASSMGTGNTEAFF
TRBV6-5	15	TRBJ2-7	.	.	TGTGCCAGCAGTCGAGCGGGACAGTGGAGCTACGAGCAGTACTTC	CASSRAGQWSYEQYF
TRBV7-6	15	TRBJ2-1	few	TRBD1	TGTGCCAGCAGCCCCGACAGGGGATTGTTAAATGAGCAGTTCTTC	CASSPDRGLLNEQFF
TRBV7-3	15	TRBJ1-1	.	.	TGTGCCAGCAGCTTAAATCTGGGACCGAACACTGAAGCTTTCTTT	CASSLNLGPNTEAFF
TRBV4-3	15	TRBJ2-3	.	TRBD1	TGCGCCAGCAGCAAAGGACAGGGAAATACAGATACGCAGTATTTT	CASSKGQGNTDTQYF
TRBV6-5	16	TRBJ1-2	.	TRBD1	TGTGCCAGCAGTTCCTCGTGGACAGGGACTAACTATGGCTACACCTTC	CASSSSWTGTNYGYTF
TRBV9	13	TRBJ1-4	few	.	TGTGCCAGCAGCGCAGGGTCATATGAAAAACTGTTTTTT	CASSAGSYEKLFF
TRBV3-1	14	TRBJ1-5	.	.	TGTGCCAGCAGCCAAGAAGGTAACAATCAGCCCCAGCATTTT	CASSQEGNNQPQHF
TRBV12-3/TRBV12-4	13	TRBJ2-1	few	TRBD1	TGTGCCAGCAGTCCCCCCGACAGGGATGAGCAGTTCTTC	CASSPPDRDEQFF
TRBV24-1	13	TRBJ2-7	.	.	TGTGCCACCAGTGATTTAAATCCCGACGAGCAGTACTTC	CATSDLNPDEQYF
TRBV4-1	15	TRBJ2-7	few	.	TGCGCCAGCAGCCAAGATGGTGAGACACTCTACGAGCAGTACTTC	CASSQDGETLYEQYF
TRBV7-3	16	TRBJ2-5	.	.	TGTGCCAGCAGCTTAAGTGGGACGCAAGTCCAAGAGACCCAGTACTTC	CASSLSGTQVQETQYF
TRBV19	16	TRBJ1-4	.	TRBD1	TGTGCCAGTAGTGTGGACAGGGGGATCTATGAAAATGAACTGTTTTTT	CASSVDRGIYENELFF
TRBV15	15	TRBJ2-7	few	TRBD2	TGTGCCACCAGCAGTACGGGACTAGCGGGACGCGAGCAGTACTTC	CATSSTGLAGREQYF
TRBV20-1	9	TRBJ1-2	.	.	TGCAGCTCTGAGTATGGCTACACCTTC	CSSEYGYTF
TRBV7-3	14	TRBJ2-1	.	.	.	CASSFGPGGNEQFF
TRBV5-6	14	TRBJ2-3	many	.	TGTGCCAGCAGCTTCCCTGGGGATCTTTATACGCAGTATTTT	CASSFPGDLYTQYF
TRBV5-5	16	TRBJ2-5	.	.	TGTGCCAGCAGCTCAATTAAGGGTGTGGGGCAAGAGACCCAGTACTTC	CASSSIKGVGQETQYF
TRBV5-1	16	TRBJ2-3	few	TRBD2	TGCGCCAGCAGCTGGGGGACTAGCGGGAGTACAGATACGCAGTATTTT	CASSWGTSGSTDTQYF
TRBV3-1	15	TRBJ2-7	once	.	TGTGCCAGCAAGAGGAGTCCACAGGGCTCCTACGAGCAGTACTTC	CASKRSPQGSYEQYF
TRBV7-9	16	TRBJ1-5	few	TRBD1	TGTGCCAGCAGCTTAGACAGGGGGCGAGGCAATCAGCCCCAGCATTTT	CASSLDRGRGNQPQHF
TRBV5-1	14	TRBJ1-5	few	TRBD1	TGCGCCAGCAGCTTGACAGGGGAGAATCAGCCCCAGCATTTT	CASSLTGENQPQHF
TRBV19	17	TRBJ2-5	few	TRBD1	TGTGCCAGTAGTAGTGGGACAGGGAGGCGCGTGTGGGAGACCCAGTACTTC	CASSSGTGRRVWETQYF
TRBV2	13	TRBJ2-2	few	.	TGTGCCAGCAGTGAAAGGTGGACCGGGGAGCTGTTTTTT	CASSERWTGELFF
TRBV29-1	12	TRBJ1-1	few	.	TGCAGCGCCGACAGCATTATATCTGAAGCTTTCTTT	CSADSIISEAFF
TRBV6-5	15	TRBJ1-1	once	TRBD1	TGTGCCAGCAGTTACTGGGGGACAGGGGGCACTGAAGCTTTCTTT	CASSYWGTGGTEAFF
TRBV2	13	TRBJ1-1	few	.	TGTGCCAGCAGCCTGACAGAACGAACTGAAGCTTTCTTT	CASSLTERTEAFF
TRBV12-3/TRBV12-4	16	TRBJ1-5	once	.	TGTGCCAGCAGTTTGGCCCCCGGGGGTTACAATCAGCCCCAGCATTTT	CASSLAPGGYNQPQHF
TRBV10-3	15	TRBJ2-7	few	.	TGTGCCATCAGCAAGAGTACAACCACAGGGTACGAGCAGTACTTC	CAISKSTTTGYEQYF
TRBV6-5	15	TRBJ2-7	.	TRBD1	TGTGCCAGCAGCCCCGACAGGGGGGTTTCATACGAGCAGTACTTC	CASSPDRGVSYEQYF
TRBV28	14	TRBJ2-7	.	TRBD1	TGTGCCAGCAGTTTAAGTTACAGGGGGTACGAGCAGTACTTC	CASSLSYRGYEQYF
TRBV12-3/TRBV12-4	13	TRBJ1-2	.	.	TGTGCCAGCAGTGCCCGACAGAGTGATGGCTACACCTTC	CASSARQSDGYTF
TRBV3-1	13	TRBJ1-6	few	.	TGTGCCAGCAGCCAAGACAGGGCTTCACCCCTCCACTTT	CASSQDRASPLHF
TRBV7-6	12	TRBJ1-1	.	.	TGTGCCAGCAGCTCAACAGCGGTTGAAGCTTTCTTT	CASSSTAVEAFF
TRBV18	12	TRBJ2-3	.	.	TGTGCCAGCGCTCGTCCCGGGGGTACGCAGTATTTT	CASARPGGTQYF
TRBV30	13	TRBJ1-1	few	.	TGTGCCTGGAGTAGGACGGGATACCGTGAAGCTTTCTTT	CAWSRTGYREAFF
TRBV5-4	13	TRBJ2-1	.	TRBD2	TGTGCCAGCAGCCAACGGGGGGTTGAGGAGCAGTTCTTC	CASSQRGVEEQFF
TRBV24-1	14	TRBJ1-2	few	.	TGTGCCACCAGTGATCTGACAGATAACTATGGCTACACCTTC	CATSDLTDNYGYTF
TRBV5-1	15	TRBJ2-2	.	.	TGCGCCAGCTTTGGCCAGGGATCGAACACCGGGGAGCTGTTTTTT	CASFGQGSNTGELFF